A selection of T cell receptor beta chains follows, all from one sample in a study of cytotoxic CD8 clonotypes in ibrutinib-treated CLL. Profiling relied on immunoSEQ multiplex PCR, and the TCRdb table lists in-frame clones only, not all of them. Here the sample spans about 50,000 clones, 50% to 65% being singletons. Specimen: PBMCs, collected after 24 months of ibrutinib treatment. These receptors came from a human donor with chronic lymphocytic leukemia. CDR3s include the opening cysteine and the closing phenylalanine or tryptophan. The order of the fields is D gene, J gene, clone size, V gene, CDR3 protein, CDR3 DNA. D genes are given only for firm matches. Some rows have no size entry. The others give once, few or many, or a class for an expanded clone.

d_call: TRBD2
j_call: TRBJ2-5
clone_size: few
v_call: TRBV4-1
cdr3_aa: CASSQPGLASETQYF
cdr3_nt: TGCGCCAGCAGCCAACCGGGACTAGCATCAGAGACCCAGTACTTC

d_call: NA
j_call: TRBJ2-5
clone_size: few
v_call: TRBV19
cdr3_aa: CASSTGETQYF
cdr3_nt: TGTGCCAGTAGTACCGGAGAGACCCAGTACTTC

d_call: TRBD1
j_call: TRBJ1-1
clone_size: NA
v_call: TRBV19
cdr3_aa: CATTDRGTNTEAFF
cdr3_nt: TGTGCCACTACGGACAGGGGGACGAACACTGAAGCTTTCTTT

d_call: NA
j_call: TRBJ1-2
clone_size: NA
v_call: TRBV15
cdr3_aa: CATSRAPLWGGYTF
cdr3_nt: TGTGCCACCAGCAGAGCCCCCCTGTGGGGCGGCTACACCTTC

d_call: NA
j_call: TRBJ2-1
clone_size: NA
v_call: TRBV5-1
cdr3_aa: CASSLADWYNEQFF
cdr3_nt: TGCGCCAGCAGCTTGGCCGACTGGTACAATGAGCAGTTCTTC

d_call: NA
j_call: TRBJ1-3
clone_size: NA
v_call: TRBV2
cdr3_aa: CASSGGMRSSGNTIYF
cdr3_nt: TGTGCCAGCAGTGGTGGGATGCGCTCGTCTGGAAACACCATATATTTT

d_call: NA
j_call: TRBJ2-5
clone_size: many
v_call: TRBV27
cdr3_aa: CASSLKVQETQYF
cdr3_nt: TGTGCCAGCAGTTTAAAAGTACAAGAGACCCAGTACTTC

d_call: NA
j_call: TRBJ2-1
clone_size: many
v_call: TRBV15
cdr3_aa: CATRGPYNEQFF
cdr3_nt: TGTGCCACCCGGGGCCCCTACAATGAGCAGTTCTTC

d_call: NA
j_call: TRBJ1-2
clone_size: NA
v_call: TRBV14
cdr3_aa: CASSQDTWAGGYTF
cdr3_nt: TGTGCCAGCAGCCAAGATACGTGGGCTGGCGGCTACACCTTC

d_call: NA
j_call: TRBJ2-3
clone_size: few
v_call: TRBV19
cdr3_aa: CASSIAGGTDTQYF
cdr3_nt: TGTGCCAGTAGTATAGCGGGGGGCACAGATACGCAGTATTTT

d_call: NA
j_call: TRBJ2-7
clone_size: NA
v_call: TRBV15
cdr3_aa: CATGAGPYEQYF
cdr3_nt: TGTGCCACCGGGGCGGGACCCTACGAGCAGTACTTC

d_call: TRBD1
j_call: TRBJ1-1
clone_size: medium-sized
v_call: TRBV19
cdr3_aa: CASSIAGTGLTEAFF
cdr3_nt: TGTGCCAGTAGTATCGCCGGGACAGGGTTGACTGAAGCTTTCTTT

d_call: NA
j_call: TRBJ2-2
clone_size: few
v_call: TRBV9
cdr3_aa: CASSPPGVAATGELFF
cdr3_nt: TGTGCCAGCAGCCCCCCTGGGGTAGCAGCCACCGGGGAGCTGTTTTTT

d_call: NA
j_call: TRBJ1-2
clone_size: few
v_call: TRBV20-1
cdr3_aa: CSASGGGGYTF
cdr3_nt: TGCAGTGCTAGTGGGGGAGGTGGCTACACCTTC

d_call: NA
j_call: TRBJ2-7
clone_size: few
v_call: TRBV2
cdr3_aa: CASTARIIFPPYEQYF
cdr3_nt: TGTGCCAGCACGGCCCGGATCATATTCCCACCCTACGAGCAGTACTTC

d_call: NA
j_call: TRBJ1-2
clone_size: NA
v_call: TRBV6-5
cdr3_aa: CASTFGEGYYGYTF
cdr3_nt: TGTGCCAGCACCTTCGGCGAGGGGTATTATGGCTACACCTTC

d_call: TRBD1
j_call: TRBJ1-2
clone_size: NA
v_call: TRBV7-8
cdr3_aa: CASSDRVGYTF
cdr3_nt: TGTGCCAGCAGCGACAGGGTTGGCTACACCTTC

d_call: NA
j_call: TRBJ1-2
clone_size: NA
v_call: TRBV7-2
cdr3_aa: CASSLGGLLVLGYTF
cdr3_nt: TGTGCCAGCAGCTTAGGCGGTCTCCTCGTGCTGGGCTACACCTTC

d_call: NA
j_call: TRBJ2-3
clone_size: NA
v_call: TRBV6-5
cdr3_aa: CASSPRASTDTQYF
cdr3_nt: TGTGCCAGCAGCCCACGGGCTAGCACAGATACGCAGTATTTT

d_call: TRBD1
j_call: TRBJ1-2
clone_size: NA
v_call: TRBV7-9
cdr3_aa: CASSTIRQGLRKFWYGYTF
cdr3_nt: TGTGCCAGCAGCACGATAAGACAGGGGTTACGCAAATTTTGGTATGGCTACACCTTC